This TCR beta chain derives from a study of blood T cell repertoires in COVID-19. Unmatched junction bases numbered 4, after V lost 3 bases and J lost 5 bases. The CDR3 runs 15 residues. Germline V gene data show CDR1 as MDHEN and CDR2 as SYDVKM. The assay was immunoSEQ multiplex PCR, and TCRdb's table has in-frame clones only and misses some. The sample contains about 150,000 clones, roughly 78% of which appear only once. Specimen: PBMCs or T cells enriched from blood (not recorded which). The V call is TRBV28, the J call TRBJ2-1, with 10 bases lining up with TRBD1. This sequence originates from a woman between 65 and 79 years old in a cohort exposed to, infected with or recovered from COVID-19 (not recorded which). CDR3 loop: CASSLGTGVNNEQFF. As DNA, the CDR3 is TGTGCCAGCAGTTTGGGGACAGGGGTCAACAATGAGCAGTTCTTC.